This TCR beta chain originates from a study of control samples from healthy donors and cancer patients. Sequenced by immunoSEQ multiplex PCR; TCRdb stores in-frame clones only, minus some. The table lists around 30,000 clones, approximately 90% of them singletons. In germline, CDR1 is SGHVS, CDR2 FQNEAQ. Between the trimmed V and J ends, which lost 5 bases and 1 base, there was a span of 3 bases. This CDR3 is built from 11 residues. This chain links TRBV7-8 with TRBJ2-7; D ambiguous. This clonotype was sampled from a man aged 45-65 years with lung cancer. The specimen sequenced was PBMCs. In nucleotides, the CDR3 is TGTGCCAGCAGCCGATCCTACGAGCAGTACTTC. Residues: CASSRSYEQYF.